These 27 T cell receptor beta chains originate from one sample sequenced in a study of post-analysis software for immune sequencing data. Overall study results and limits: Relative to controls, patients had a few TRBV segments at higher frequency, with TRBV5-6, TRBV5-1 and TRBV20-1 among these.

These TCRs' antigens remain unknown. Built from TCR beta cDNA, the libraries had unique molecular identifiers in them. TCRdb passed the PCR reads through MiXCR, listing each CDR3 protein once. Altogether roughly 800,000 distinct CDR3 sequences are present, around 27% being singletons, with the ten largest covering about 0.5%. Material: blood. These receptors were taken from a girl aged 10-17 years with multiple sclerosis.

This clonotype turned up a few times. The chain couples TRBV12-3 or TRBV12-4 to TRBJ2-1; perhaps TRBD2 as D (6 bases). This CDR3 is 13 amino acids long. Trimming left V 8 bases short and J 9 bases short, with 17 bases between. CDR3 DNA: TGTGCCAGCGCACCGACGGGGGTAGGTGAGCAGTTCTTC. It encodes CASAPTGVGEQFF.

Regarding this clonotype: A read error is possible here, since a much larger clone lies one base away. This chain connects TRBV7-6 to TRBJ2-3, with D maybe TRBD1 (6 bases). CDR1 is SGHVS, CDR2 FNYEAQ, per germline. The V and J ends lost 5 bases and 8 bases respectively, with 23 bases between them. This CDR3 region has 16 residues. The CDR3 nucleotides are TGTGCCAGCAGCCTCGGGGTAGGGGGACCTGCAGGTACGCAGTATTTT. Translating it yields CASSLGVGGPAGTQYF.

Concerning this clonotype itself: At one end, the junction sequence differs from germline, possibly due to a read error. This rearrangement joins TRBV20-1 to TRBJ2-5; perhaps D is TRBD1 or TRBD2 (5 bases each). The CDR3 loop spans 12 amino acids. The germline gives CDR1 DFQATT, CDR2 SNEGSKA (reference sequence). CDR3 loop: CRGAGPRETQYF. As DNA, the CDR3 is TGTAGAGGGGCAGGTCCCAGAGAGACCCAGTACTTC.

This clonotype was counted only a few times. The chain recombines TRBV29-1 with TRBJ2-3, with D possibly being TRBD1 or TRBD2 (5 bases each). The germline V gene encodes CDR1 SQVTM and CDR2 ANQGSEA. With 6 bases removed from V and 0 bases from J, the gap between germline ends came to 16 bases. CDR3 length: 15 amino acids. The DNA for the CDR3 is TGCAGCGTATCGGGACGGCTTAGTAGCACAGATACGCAGTATTTT. It specifies CSVSGRLSSTDTQYF.

This clonotype was recorded a few times. The chain's CDR3 is CASSSSPGLAVPDTQYF. The DNA of the CDR3 is TGTGCCAGCAGTTCATCACCGGGACTAGCGGTCCCGGATACGCAGTATTTT. V usage is TRBV28 and J usage is TRBJ2-3, with 11 positions matching TRBD2. The CDR3 runs 17 residues. V lost 4 bases to trimming and J lost 6 bases; unmatched junction nucleotides: 12. The germline V gene has CDR1 MDHEN and CDR2 SYDVKM.

The chain couples TRBV6-6 to TRBJ1-5; no firm D call. V lost 6 bases, J lost 9 bases, and 15 bases lay in between. Germline CDR1 reads MNHNY; CDR2 reads SVGAGI (reference sequence). This CDR3 spans 13 amino acids. The CDR3 loop is CASRSTDGRPQHF. CDR3 coding DNA: TGTGCCAGCAGGTCAACCGACGGGCGGCCCCAGCATTTT.

This chain links TRBV20-1 with TRBJ2-1; 13 bases line up with TRBD2. This CDR3 spans 17 amino acids. After removal of 3 bases from V and 6 bases from J, the junction contained 11 bases not matched to a gene. The V gene's germline CDR1 is DFQATT and CDR2 SNEGSKA (reference sequence). CDR3 sequence reads: CSARGTSGTNWGNEQFF. The CDR3 DNA is TGCAGTGCTAGGGGGACTAGCGGGACCAACTGGGGCAATGAGCAGTTCTTC.

This clonotype appeared a few times. The CDR3 region has the DNA TGCAGCGTAGGAGGGGGACAGGTCTCCTACGAGCAGTACTTC. Amino acids: CSVGGGQVSYEQYF. This chain joins TRBV29-1 and TRBJ2-7, with 8 positions matching TRBD1. CDR3 length: 14 residues. V shed 6 bases and J 0 bases; nucleotides not matched to a gene: 7. Germline CDR1 is SQVTM and CDR2 is ANQGSEA.

Points on this clonotype: An end of the junction does not agree with germline; a read error may underlie this. CDR3 amino acids: CVSSSRGQPQHF. DNA of the CDR3: TGTGTCAGCAGCTCCCGCGGTCAGCCCCAGCATTTT. The chain combines TRBV5-6 with TRBJ1-5; D gene uncertain. There are 12 residues in the CDR3. The germline CDR1 and CDR2 sequences are SGHDT and YYEEEE.

The table lists this clonotype with many counts. This chain connects TRBV29-1 to TRBJ2-7; 13 bases are shared with TRBD2. The CDR3 covers 15 residues. The germline CDR1 and CDR2 sequences are SQVTM and ANQGSEA. With 6 bases clipped from V and 1 base from J, the junction kept 6 bases outside the gene matches. The CDR3: CSVAGLAGESYEQYF. The CDR3 nucleotides read TGCAGCGTCGCTGGACTAGCGGGAGAGTCCTACGAGCAGTACTTC.

Comments on this clonotype: An end of the junction does not agree with germline; a read error may underlie this. The gene calls are TRBV7-9 and TRBJ1-6; D call uncertain. The length of the CDR3 is 12 residues. Germline CDR1 and CDR2: SEHNR and FQNEAQ (reference sequence). In DNA form, the CDR3 reads TGTGCCAGCAGCTCCCTGTGGTCACCCCCCCACTTT. Its translation is CASSSLWSPPHF.

This clonotype was detected a few times. The chain joins TRBV6-2 or TRBV6-3 to TRBJ2-4; tentatively, D is TRBD1 or TRBD2 (5 bases each). CDR1 and CDR2 (germline): MNHEY, SVGEGT. With 2 bases removed from V and 5 bases from J, the gap between germline ends came to 10 bases. The CDR3 runs 14 residues. The CDR3 is CASSYAGTENIQYF. The CDR3 DNA reads as TGTGCCAGCAGTTACGCAGGGACGGAAAACATTCAGTACTTC.

Only one count was recorded for this clonotype. The V and J genes are TRBV6-1 and TRBJ1-1; D unclear. V lost 6 bases, J lost 2 bases, and 10 bases lay in between. The CDR3 runs to 13 residues. CDR1 and CDR2 from the germline V gene are MNHNS and SASEGT. The CDR3 protein is CASRNRFNTEAFF. The CDR3 DNA reads TGTGCCAGCAGGAACAGATTTAACACTGAAGCTTTCTTT.

CDR3 sequence: CASSHGRNYGYTF. The CDR3 coding sequence is TGTGCCAGCAGCCACGGGCGGAACTATGGCTACACCTTC. The rearrangement joins TRBV14 to TRBJ1-2; D not resolved. Per germline, CDR1 SGHDN and CDR2 FVKESK. The CDR3 sequence is 13 residues long. The V end lost 3 bases, the J end lost 2 bases, and 7 bases lay between the germline ends.

This rearrangement joins TRBV20-1 to TRBJ1-5; no definite D call. V lost 1 base and J 0 bases, leaving 7 bases between the germline ends. Germline V lookup: CDR1 DFQATT, CDR2 SNEGSKA (reference sequence). This CDR3 has 14 amino acids. The DNA of the CDR3 is TGCAGTGCTAGAGGGGGTACTAGCAATCAGCCCCAGCATTTT. Translating gives CSARGGTSNQPQHF.

As to this clonotype: Just one base apart from a much larger clone, this may be a read error. The chain uses TRBV12-3 or TRBV12-4 and TRBJ2-3; the D gene is possibly TRBD2 (6 bases). The length of the CDR3 is 12 residues. As DNA, the CDR3 is TGTGCCAGCAGGGGACTGTCAGATACGGAGTATTTT. This translates into CASRGLSDTEYF.

This clonotype was seen more than once but under ten times. The J gene is TRBJ1-2, the V gene TRBV5-6; TRBD1 is a possible D gene (6 bases). The length of the CDR3 is 14 residues. Germline V gene data show CDR1 as SGHDT and CDR2 as YYEEEE. V was clipped by 4 bases and J by 4 bases, with 14 bases between them. CDR3 DNA: TGTGCCAGCAGCGAACAGGGTTTTCGCTATGGCTACACCTTC. Residues: CASSEQGFRYGYTF. Full variable domain (missing parts from reference TRBV5-6 and TRBJ1-2): DAGVTQSPTHLIKTRGQQVTLRCSPKSGHDTVSWYQQALGQGPQFIFQYYEEEERQRGNFPDRFSGHQFPNYSSELNVNALLLGDSALYLCASSEQGFRYGYTFGSGTRLTVV.

The chain links TRBV20-1 to TRBJ1-5; 7 nucleotides match TRBD1. This CDR3 is 16 amino acids long. Looked up from germline, CDR1 is DFQATT and CDR2 is SNEGSKA (reference sequence). V shed 0 bases, J shed 4 bases, and the junction held 9 bases outside the gene matches. CDR3 amino acids: CSARDPLDRENQPQHF. In nucleotides, the CDR3 is TGCAGTGCTAGAGACCCCTTAGACAGGGAGAATCAGCCCCAGCATTTT.

Only a few counts were recorded for this clonotype. The gene calls are TRBV7-9 and TRBJ2-3; weak D call: TRBD1 (5 bases). The V and J ends lost 0 bases and 4 bases respectively, with 11 bases between them. Germline-derived CDR1 and CDR2 are SEHNR and FQNEAQ (reference sequence). The CDR3 has 15 amino acids. The CDR3 spells CASSLAQGWPDTQYF. The CDR3 nucleotides are TGTGCCAGCAGCTTAGCGCAGGGCTGGCCAGATACGCAGTATTTT.

The chain carries TRBV11-2 and TRBJ2-3, with 11 bases aligning to TRBD2. Losses at the gene ends were 5 bases for V and 6 bases for J; bases not matched to a gene: 4. Germline V gene sequence: CDR1 SGHAT, CDR2 FQNNGV. This CDR3 comprises 14 residues. This chain's CDR3 is CASSPTSGSDTQYF. The CDR3 DNA reads as TGTGCCAGCAGCCCTACTAGCGGGAGTGATACGCAGTATTTT.

There are a few counts of this clonotype. The chain combines TRBV4-3 with TRBJ1-2; TRBD1 aligns across 8 bases. Per the germline V gene, CDR1 is LGHNA and CDR2 is YSLEER. This CDR3 has 15 residues. V lost 1 base and J lost 4; bases outside the gene matches: 5. CDR3 residues: CASSQAQGAGYGYTF. CDR3 nucleotide sequence: TGCGCCAGCAGCCAAGCCCAGGGGGCAGGCTATGGCTACACCTTC.

The rearrangement links TRBV28 to TRBJ2-7; D not certain. The CDR3 is 14 residues long. Trimming left V 5 bases short and J 3 bases short, with 14 bases between. CDR1 is MDHEN and CDR2 is SYDVKM in the germline V gene. The CDR3 here is CASSLNGPNYEQYF. The CDR3 bases are TGTGCCAGCAGTCTCAACGGACCTAACTACGAGCAGTACTTC.

In its sample, this clonotype was seen many times. The chain joins TRBV6-5 to TRBJ1-1; TRBD1 might be the D (6 bases). The CDR3 is 13 residues long. Trimming shortened V by 4 bases and J by 9 bases, and 15 bases separated the two germline ends. Germline values: CDR1 MNHEY, CDR2 SVGAGI. CDR3 protein: CASSLTLQGKAFF. As DNA, the CDR3 is TGTGCCAGCAGTTTGACCCTCCAGGGGAAAGCTTTCTTT.

The chain links TRBV18 to TRBJ1-2, with D possibly being TRBD1 (5 bases). There are 15 residues in the CDR3. Trimming cost V 3 bases and J 4 bases, with 15 bases left between them. Looked up from germline, CDR1 is KGHSH and CDR2 is LQKENI. The CDR3 protein is CASSPLDSGRYGYTF. The CDR3, as DNA: TGTGCCAGCTCACCCCTCGACAGCGGACGCTATGGCTACACCTTC. Full variable domain (rest looked up from reference TRBV18 and TRBJ1-2): NAGVMQNPRHLVRRRGQEARLRCSPMKGHSHVYWYRQLPEEGLKFMVYLQKENIIDESGMPKERFSAEFPKEGPSILRIQQVVRGDSAAYFCASSPLDSGRYGYTFGSGTRLTVV.

The table lists this clonotype with a count of one. At one end, the junction sequence differs from germline, possibly due to a read error. The chain's CDR3 is CASSQDRGTNKEQFF. CDR3 DNA sequence: TGCGCCAGCAGCCAAGATAGGGGAACCAACAAAGAGCAGTTCTTC. The gene calls are TRBV4-3 and TRBJ2-1, with D perhaps matching TRBD1 (5 bases). Germline V CDR1 and CDR2: LGHNA, YSLEER. This CDR3 is built from 15 residues.

This clonotype was picked up a small number of times. This chain joins TRBV6-5 and TRBJ2-1; possibly TRBD1 or TRBD2 for D (5 bases each). There are 14 residues in the CDR3. V lost 0 bases to trimming and J lost 8 bases, with 11 bases between them. Germline CDR1 and CDR2: MNHEY and SVGAGI. CDR3 nucleotides: TGTGCCAGCAGTTACTCGTACCTGGGGGATGAGCAGTTCTTC. Its translation is CASSYSYLGDEQFF.

J is TRBJ1-1 and V is TRBV2; possibly TRBD1 for D (5 bases). This CDR3 spans 14 amino acids. The V gene's germline CDR1 is SNHLY and CDR2 FYNNEI. V dropped 6 bases and J dropped 1 base, with 12 bases sitting between them. The CDR3 protein is CASRRGRTNTEAFF. The CDR3 DNA follows: TGTGCCAGCAGGAGGGGACGGACGAACACTGAAGCTTTCTTT.